The rows below give T cell receptor beta chains drawn from one sample of a study of a mutant IDH1 vaccine in newly diagnosed glioma. The assay was immunoSEQ multiplex PCR, and TCRdb's table has in-frame clones only and misses some. The table records approximately 50,000 clones, approximately 87% of them present only once. No antigen has been assigned to these receptors. The specimen comprised PBMCs, sampled from a glioma patient whose treatment included an IDH1 peptide vaccine. These TCRs come from a man in his forties with glioma. Both conserved end residues are part of each CDR3. Size is stated for part of the rows, as once, few or many counts, or as a class when the clone is expanded.

v_call	j_call	clone_size	cdr3_aa
TRBV2	TRBJ1-5	once	CASSTQGSNQPQHF
TRBV7-2	TRBJ2-7	.	CASSRGGAGSNEQYF
TRBV5-6	TRBJ2-7	few	CASSLVPTGGFYEQYF
TRBV14	TRBJ1-1	.	CASSQSIDRDRGFGNTEAFF
TRBV15	TRBJ2-5	.	CATSEKSVRGSETQYF
TRBV19	TRBJ2-2	.	CASSMYSGRASELFF
TRBV27	TRBJ1-2	.	CASSRQTGTVMGGYTF
TRBV7-9	TRBJ1-4	.	CASSPPYEKLFF
TRBV7-2	TRBJ1-4	few	CASSRSRGGEEKLFF
TRBV6-5	TRBJ2-7	.	CASTSWGEQYF
TRBV16	TRBJ1-1	few	CASSLTFRSEAFF
TRBV5-1	TRBJ2-5	.	CASSLNQETQYF
TRBV2	TRBJ1-2	few	CASSERGPYGYTF
TRBV28	TRBJ2-7	.	CASSHKGVQYF